In this sample, the clone carrying this T cell receptor beta chain turned up many times. One entry per CDR3 protein results from TCRdb running MiXCR on the 5' RACE reads. The sample contains around 280,000 distinct CDR3 sequences, roughly 8.6% of which appear only once. V gave up 5 bases and J gave up 7 bases, with 14 bases separating them. Per germline, CDR1 KGHDR and CDR2 SFDVKD. The CDR3 has 14 residues. The entry originates in a study of identical twins. These same data were also listed under a study on yellow fever vaccine responses in identical twins.

This TCR was sampled from a woman younger than 35 in good health. J is TRBJ2-1 and V is TRBV24-1; D is unresolved. Sequencing was performed on memory (CD45RO+) T cells sorted from blood. The CDR3 is CATSAEGLWNEQFF. CDR3 coding DNA: TGTGCCACCAGTGCCGAAGGGTTATGGAATGAGCAGTTCTTC.